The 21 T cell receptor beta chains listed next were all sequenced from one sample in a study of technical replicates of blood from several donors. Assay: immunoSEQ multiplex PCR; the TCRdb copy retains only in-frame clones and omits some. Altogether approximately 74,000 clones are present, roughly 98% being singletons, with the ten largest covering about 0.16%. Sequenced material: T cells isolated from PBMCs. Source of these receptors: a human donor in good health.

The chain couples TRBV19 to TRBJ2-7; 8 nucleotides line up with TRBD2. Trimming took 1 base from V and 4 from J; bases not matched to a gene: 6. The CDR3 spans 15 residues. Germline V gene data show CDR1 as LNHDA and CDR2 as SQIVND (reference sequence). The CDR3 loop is CASSIAAGGMYEQYF. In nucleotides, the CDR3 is TGTGCCAGTAGTATAGCGGCGGGAGGTATGTACGAGCAGTACTTC.

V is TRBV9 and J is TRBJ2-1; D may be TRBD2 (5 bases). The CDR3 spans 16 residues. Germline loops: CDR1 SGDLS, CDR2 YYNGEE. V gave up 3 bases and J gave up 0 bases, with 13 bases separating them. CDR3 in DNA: TGTGCCAGCAGCGAAACGGCTAGCACCTCCTACAATGAGCAGTTCTTC. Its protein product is CASSETASTSYNEQFF.

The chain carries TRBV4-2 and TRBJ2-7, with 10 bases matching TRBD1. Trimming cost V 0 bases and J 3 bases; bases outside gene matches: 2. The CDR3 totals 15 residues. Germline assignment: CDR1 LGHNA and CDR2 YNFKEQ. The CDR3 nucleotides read TGTGCCAGCAGCCAAGAGGGACAGGGGTTCTACGAGCAGTACTTC. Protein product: CASSQEGQGFYEQYF.

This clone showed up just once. CDR3 nucleotide sequence: TGTGCCAGCAGCGCCAGCCCGGGACATTTCTACGAGCAGTACTTC. This codes for CASSASPGHFYEQYF. This sequence joins TRBV7-3 and TRBJ2-7; D is perhaps TRBD1 (6 bases). CDR1 is SGHTA, CDR2 FQGTGA, per germline. Trimming left V 5 bases short and J 3 bases short, with 17 bases between. The CDR3 runs 15 residues.

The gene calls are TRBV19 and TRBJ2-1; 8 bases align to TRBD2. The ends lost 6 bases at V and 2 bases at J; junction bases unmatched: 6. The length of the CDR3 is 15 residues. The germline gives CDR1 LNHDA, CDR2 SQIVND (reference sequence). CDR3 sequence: CASSSGGLTYNEQFF. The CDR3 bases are TGTGCCAGTAGCAGCGGGGGTTTAACCTACAATGAGCAGTTCTTC.

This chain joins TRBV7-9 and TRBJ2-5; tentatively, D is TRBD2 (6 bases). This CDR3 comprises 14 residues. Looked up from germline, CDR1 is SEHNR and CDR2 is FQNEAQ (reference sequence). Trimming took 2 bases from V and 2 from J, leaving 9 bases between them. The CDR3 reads CASSLWGDQETQYF. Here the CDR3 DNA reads TGTGCCAGCAGCTTATGGGGGGATCAAGAGACCCAGTACTTC.

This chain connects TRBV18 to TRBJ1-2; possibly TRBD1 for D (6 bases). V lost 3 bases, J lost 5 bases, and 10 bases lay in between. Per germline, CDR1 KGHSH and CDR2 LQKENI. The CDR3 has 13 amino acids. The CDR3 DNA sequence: TGTGCCAGCTCACCCCCGGACAGTTATGGCTACACCTTC. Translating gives CASSPPDSYGYTF.

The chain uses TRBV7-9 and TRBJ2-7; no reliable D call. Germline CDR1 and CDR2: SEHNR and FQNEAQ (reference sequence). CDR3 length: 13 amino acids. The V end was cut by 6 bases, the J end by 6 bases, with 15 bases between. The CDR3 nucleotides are TGTGCCAGCAGTGACCACGGGTCTTCCGAGCAGTACTTC. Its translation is CASSDHGSSEQYF.

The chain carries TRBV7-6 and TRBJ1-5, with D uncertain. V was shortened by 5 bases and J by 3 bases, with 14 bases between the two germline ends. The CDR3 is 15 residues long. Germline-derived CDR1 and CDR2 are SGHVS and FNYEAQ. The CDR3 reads CASSPYFSPNQPQHF. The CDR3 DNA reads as TGTGCCAGCAGCCCCTATTTTTCCCCCAATCAGCCCCAGCATTTT.

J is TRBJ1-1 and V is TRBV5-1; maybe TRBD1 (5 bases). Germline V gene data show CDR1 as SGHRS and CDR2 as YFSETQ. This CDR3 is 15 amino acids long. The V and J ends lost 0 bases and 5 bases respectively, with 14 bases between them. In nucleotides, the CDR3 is TGCGCCAGCAGCTTGGCGGGGGTTCTGACTACTGAAGCTTTCTTT. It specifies CASSLAGVLTTEAFF. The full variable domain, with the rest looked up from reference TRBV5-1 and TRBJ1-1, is KAGVTQTPRYLIKTRGQQVTLSCSPISGHRSVSWYQQTPGQGLQFLFEYFSETQRNKGNFPGRFSGRQFSNSRSEMNVSTLELGDSALYLCASSLAGVLTTEAFFGQGTRLTVV.

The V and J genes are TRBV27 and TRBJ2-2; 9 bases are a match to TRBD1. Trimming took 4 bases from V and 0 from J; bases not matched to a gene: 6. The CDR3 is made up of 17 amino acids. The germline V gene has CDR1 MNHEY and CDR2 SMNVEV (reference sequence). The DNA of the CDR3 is TGTGCCAGCAGTTGGGGGACAGGGATTGCGAACACCGGGGAGCTGTTTTTT. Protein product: CASSWGTGIANTGELFF.

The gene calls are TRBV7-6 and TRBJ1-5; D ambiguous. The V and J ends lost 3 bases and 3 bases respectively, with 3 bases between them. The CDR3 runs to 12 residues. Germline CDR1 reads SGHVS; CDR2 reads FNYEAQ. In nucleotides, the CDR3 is TGTGCCAGCAGCTTCTTCAATCAGCCCCAGCATTTT. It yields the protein CASSFFNQPQHF.

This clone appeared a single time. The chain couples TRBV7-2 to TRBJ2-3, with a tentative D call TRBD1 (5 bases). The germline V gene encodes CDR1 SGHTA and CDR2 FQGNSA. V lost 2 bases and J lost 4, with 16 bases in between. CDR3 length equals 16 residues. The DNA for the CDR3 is TGTGCCAGCAGCTTAAGCCTGGGGCAGGTTCCAGATACGCAGTATTTT. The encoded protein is CASSLSLGQVPDTQYF.

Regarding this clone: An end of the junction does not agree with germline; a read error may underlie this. The CDR3 nucleotides read TGTGCCATCAGTGGGACCGGGGTCTCCCACGAGCAGTACTTC. Translation: CAISGTGVSHEQYF. The chain carries TRBV10-3 and TRBJ2-7, with a weak D call TRBD2 (5 bases). CDR3 length: 14 residues. CDR1 ENHRY and CDR2 SYGVKD come from the germline V gene.

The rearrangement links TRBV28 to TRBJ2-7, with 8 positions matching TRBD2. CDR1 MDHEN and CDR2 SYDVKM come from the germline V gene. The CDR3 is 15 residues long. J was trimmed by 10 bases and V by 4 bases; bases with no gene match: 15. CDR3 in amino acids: CASSSPGGAGEIQYF. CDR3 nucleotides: TGTGCCAGCAGTTCGCCGGGAGGAGCGGGAGAAATACAGTACTTC.

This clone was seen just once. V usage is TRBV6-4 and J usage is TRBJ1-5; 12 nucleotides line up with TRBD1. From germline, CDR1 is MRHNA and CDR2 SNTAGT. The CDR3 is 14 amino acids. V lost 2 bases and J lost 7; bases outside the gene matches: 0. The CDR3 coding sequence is TGTGCCAGCAGTGACGGGACAGGGGGCCAGCCCCAGCATTTT. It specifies CASSDGTGGQPQHF.

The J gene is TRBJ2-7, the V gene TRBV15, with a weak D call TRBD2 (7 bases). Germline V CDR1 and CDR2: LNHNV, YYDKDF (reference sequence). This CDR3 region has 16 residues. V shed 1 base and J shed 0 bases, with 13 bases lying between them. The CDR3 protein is CATSRGAGASSYEQYF. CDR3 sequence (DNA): TGTGCCACCAGCAGAGGGGCGGGGGCCTCCTCCTACGAGCAGTACTTC.

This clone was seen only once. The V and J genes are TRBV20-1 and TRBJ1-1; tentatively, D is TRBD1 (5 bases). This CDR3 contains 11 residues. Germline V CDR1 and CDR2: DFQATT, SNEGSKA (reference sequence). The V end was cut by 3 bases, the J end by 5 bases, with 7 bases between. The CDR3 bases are TGCAGTGCTAGGGAGGGGACTGAAGCTTTCTTT. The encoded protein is CSAREGTEAFF.

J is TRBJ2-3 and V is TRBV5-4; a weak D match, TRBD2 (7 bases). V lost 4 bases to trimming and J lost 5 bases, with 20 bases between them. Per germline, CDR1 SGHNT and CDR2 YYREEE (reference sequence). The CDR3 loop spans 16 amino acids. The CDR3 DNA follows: TGTGCCAGCAGCCCCCTGGGGGGGCCGATCGGAGATACGCAGTATTTT. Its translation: CASSPLGGPIGDTQYF.

DNA for the CDR3: TGTGCCTGGGGGGGTCCTAATGAAAAACTGTTTTTT. Translated, it gives CAWGGPNEKLFF. The chain joins TRBV2 to TRBJ1-4; D may be TRBD1 (5 bases). The CDR3 has 12 residues. Germline CDR1 SNHLY, CDR2 FYNNEI. V was clipped by 11 bases and J by 3 bases, with 10 bases between them.

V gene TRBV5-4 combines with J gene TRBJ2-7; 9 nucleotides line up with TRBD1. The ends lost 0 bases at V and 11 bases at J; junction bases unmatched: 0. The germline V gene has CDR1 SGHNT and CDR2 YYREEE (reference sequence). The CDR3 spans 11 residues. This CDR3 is CASSLGDREYF. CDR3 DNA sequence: TGTGCCAGCAGCTTGGGGGACAGGGAGTACTTC.